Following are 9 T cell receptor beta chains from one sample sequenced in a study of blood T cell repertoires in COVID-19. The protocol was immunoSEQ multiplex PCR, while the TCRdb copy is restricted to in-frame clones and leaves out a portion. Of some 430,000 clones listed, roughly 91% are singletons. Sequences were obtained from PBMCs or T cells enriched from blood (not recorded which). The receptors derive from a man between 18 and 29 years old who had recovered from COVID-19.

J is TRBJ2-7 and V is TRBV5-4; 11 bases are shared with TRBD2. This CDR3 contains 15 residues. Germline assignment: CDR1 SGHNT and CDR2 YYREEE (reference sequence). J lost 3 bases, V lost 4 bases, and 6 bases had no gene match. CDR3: CASSDGTSGNYEQYF. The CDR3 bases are TGTGCCAGCAGCGACGGGACTAGCGGAAACTACGAGCAGTACTTC.

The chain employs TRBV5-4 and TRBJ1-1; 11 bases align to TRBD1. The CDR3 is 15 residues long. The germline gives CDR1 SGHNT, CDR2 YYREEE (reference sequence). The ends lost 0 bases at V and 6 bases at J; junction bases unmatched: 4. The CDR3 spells CASSLAGTGGAEAFF. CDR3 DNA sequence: TGTGCCAGCAGCTTGGCCGGGACAGGGGGTGCTGAAGCTTTCTTT.

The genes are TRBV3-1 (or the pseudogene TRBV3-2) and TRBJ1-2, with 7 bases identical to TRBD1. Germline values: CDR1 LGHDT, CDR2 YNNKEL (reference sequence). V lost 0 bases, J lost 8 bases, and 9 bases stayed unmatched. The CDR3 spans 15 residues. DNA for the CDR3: TGTGCCAGCAGCCAAGATCAGAGACAGGGCTCCGGCTACACCTTC. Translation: CASSQDQRQGSGYTF.

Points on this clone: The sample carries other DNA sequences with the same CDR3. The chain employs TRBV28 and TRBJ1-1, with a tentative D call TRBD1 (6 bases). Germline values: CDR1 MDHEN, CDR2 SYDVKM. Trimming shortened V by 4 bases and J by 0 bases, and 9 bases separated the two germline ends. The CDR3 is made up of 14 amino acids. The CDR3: CASSSTGMNTEAFF. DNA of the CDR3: TGTGCCAGCAGTTCCACAGGGATGAACACTGAAGCTTTCTTT. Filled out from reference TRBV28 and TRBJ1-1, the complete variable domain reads DVKVTQSSRYLVKRTGEKVFLECVQDMDHENMFWYRQDPGLGLRLIYFSYDVKMKEKGDIPEGYSVSREKKERFSLILESASTNQTSMYLCASSSTGMNTEAFFGQGTRLTVV.

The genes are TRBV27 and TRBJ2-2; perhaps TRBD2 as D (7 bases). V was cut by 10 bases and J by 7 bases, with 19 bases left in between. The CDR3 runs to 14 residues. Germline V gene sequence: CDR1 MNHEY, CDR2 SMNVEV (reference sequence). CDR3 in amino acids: CAICVEGEGGELFF. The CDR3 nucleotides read TGTGCCATCTGCGTTGAGGGGGAGGGCGGGGAGCTGTTTTTT.

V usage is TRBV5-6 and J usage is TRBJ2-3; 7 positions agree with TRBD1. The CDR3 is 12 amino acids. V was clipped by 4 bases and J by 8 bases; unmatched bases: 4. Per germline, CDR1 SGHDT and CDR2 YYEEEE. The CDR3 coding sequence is TGTGCCAGCAGCCTACAGGGGACTACGCAGTATTTT. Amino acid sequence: CASSLQGTTQYF.

Here the CDR3 DNA reads TGCGCCAGCAGCCAAGGGCAGGGGGTGTCAACTGAAGCTTTCTTT. It translates to CASSQGQGVSTEAFF. This sequence joins TRBV4-1 and TRBJ1-1; TRBD1 aligns across 7 bases. Germline V gene sequence: CDR1 MGHRA, CDR2 YSYEKL. The CDR3 has 15 residues. After removal of 1 base from V and 5 bases from J, the junction contained 7 bases not matched to a gene.

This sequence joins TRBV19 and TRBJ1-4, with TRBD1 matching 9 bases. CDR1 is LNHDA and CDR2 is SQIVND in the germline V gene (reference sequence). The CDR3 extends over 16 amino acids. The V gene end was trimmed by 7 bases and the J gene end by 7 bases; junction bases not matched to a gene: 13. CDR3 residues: CASNPGTGRLREKLFF. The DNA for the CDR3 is TGTGCCAGTAACCCCGGGACAGGGCGGCTTCGTGAAAAACTGTTTTTT.

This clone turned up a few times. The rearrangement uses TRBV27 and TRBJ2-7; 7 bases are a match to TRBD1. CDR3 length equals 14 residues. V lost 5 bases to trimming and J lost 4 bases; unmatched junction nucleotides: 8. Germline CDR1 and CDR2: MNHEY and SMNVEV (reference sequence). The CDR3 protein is CASSLRRQGYEQYF. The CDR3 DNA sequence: TGTGCCAGCAGTCTTCGCCGACAGGGTTACGAGCAGTACTTC.